This T cell receptor (beta chain) comes out of a study of T cell responses to AZD1222 COVID-19 vaccine. Study-level findings and limits: Across the whole spike, CD4 TCRs peaked at regions 160-218 and 743-854. With two AZD1222 doses given, Spike-specific TCR breadth and depth both rose. Females made up more of the donors, who were largely white British, and clonal diversity may have come out too low. The number of AZD1222 recipients seropositive at baseline was only five to seven.

For this clone: Its matching antigen is unknown.

Assay: immunoSEQ multiplex PCR; the TCRdb copy retains only in-frame clones and omits some. The sample gives 95,000 to 150,000 clones, under 90% of which show up once; approximately 7.5% is in the top ten. CDR1 is SQVTM, CDR2 ANQGSEA, per germline. This CDR3 is built from 13 residues. The V and J ends lost 5 bases and 0 bases respectively, with 10 bases between them. This clonotype originated in an adult in good health. V usage is TRBV29-1 and J usage is TRBJ1-2; perhaps TRBD1 as D (6 bases). The sample was peripheral blood, taken on day 0 of AZD1222 vaccination. The CDR3 reads CSVSTGTNYGYTF. CDR3 sequence (DNA): TGCAGCGTTTCGACAGGCACTAACTATGGCTACACCTTC.